The 17 T cell receptor beta chains in this list originate from one sample, sequenced in a study of OX40 agonist ivuxolimab in advanced cancers. Library method: the immunoSEQ multiplex PCR assay. TCRdb carries this immuneACCESS record with in-frame sequences only. Its versions omit some clonotypes, under half of them owing to an unresolved V gene in the studies checked, with the rest unexplained. This sample has 2,000 or so clones in its table, and 73% of those were observed once. Clones ranked in the top ten supply roughly a third of the sample. The sample in question was CD4+ or CD8+ T cells sorted from blood, obtained in a trial of the OX40 agonist ivuxolimab. Receptor source: an adult with an advanced solid tumor such as melanoma, head and neck, liver or kidney cancer.

J is TRBJ2-3 and V is TRBV6-4; 10 bases agree with TRBD2. Trimming removed 6 bases from V and 1 base from J; junction bases left unmatched: 4. The CDR3 sequence is 15 residues long. Germline V gives CDR1 MRHNA, CDR2 SNTAGT. CDR3 bases: TGTGCCAGCAGACCAACTAGCGGGGGCACAGATACGCAGTATTTT. It is translated as CASRPTSGGTDTQYF.

The gene calls are TRBV6-4 and TRBJ1-2; D unresolved. The CDR3 runs 14 residues. CDR1 is MRHNA, CDR2 SNTAGT, per germline. Trimming left V 3 bases short and J 4 bases short, with 12 bases between. The CDR3 loop reads CASSEVIYTYGYTF. The CDR3 region has the DNA TGTGCCAGCAGTGAAGTGATATATACCTATGGCTACACCTTC.

The chain carries TRBV7-8 and TRBJ2-5; 7 bases align to TRBD2. The CDR3 spans 15 residues. Germline CDR1 reads SGHVS; CDR2 reads FQNEAQ. The junction had 11 bases not matched to a gene; V was cut back by 5 bases and J by 5 bases. Here the CDR3 DNA reads TGTGCCAGCAGCCCGAGCGGGACCTGGGGGGAGACCCAGTACTTC. Its protein product is CASSPSGTWGETQYF.

The gene calls are TRBV7-9 and TRBJ1-5; D gene ambiguous. Germline V CDR1 and CDR2: SEHNR, FQNEAQ (reference sequence). V lost 2 bases, J lost 4 bases, and 6 bases lay in between. The CDR3 loop spans 13 amino acids. Here the CDR3 reads CASSLLSNQPQHF. The CDR3 nucleotides read TGTGCCAGCAGCTTACTGTCAAATCAGCCCCAGCATTTT. The entire variable domain, with the rest obtained from reference TRBV7-9 and TRBJ1-5, is as follows: DTGVSQNPRHKITKRGQNVTFRCDPISEHNRLYWYRQTLGQGPEFLTYFQNEAQLEKSRLLSDRFSAERPKGSFSTLEIQRTEQGDSAMYLCASSLLSNQPQHFGDGTRLSIL.

This rearrangement joins TRBV19 to TRBJ1-5; the D gene is possibly TRBD1 (6 bases). With 7 bases removed from V and 2 bases from J, the gap between germline ends came to 15 bases. This CDR3 has 15 amino acids. The germline gives CDR1 LNHDA, CDR2 SQIVND (reference sequence). DNA for the CDR3: TGTGCCAGTACCCGGGGGGCTTATGGCAATCAGCCCCAGCATTTT. This gives the protein CASTRGAYGNQPQHF.

This clone rates as large. The chain couples TRBV14 to TRBJ2-1; perhaps D is TRBD1 or TRBD2 (5 bases each). Germline V gene data show CDR1 as SGHDN and CDR2 as FVKESK. The germline V and J ends were trimmed by 4 bases and 5 bases, with 12 bases remaining between them. This CDR3 is built from 14 residues. The CDR3 nucleotides read TGTGCCAGCAGCCTCGGGACCTGGAACAATGAGCAGTTCTTC. This codes for CASSLGTWNNEQFF.

The chain recombines TRBV2 with TRBJ2-3; the D call may be TRBD1 or TRBD2 (5 bases each). The ends were cut back, 4 bases at V and 2 bases at J, with 13 bases in the middle. Per germline, CDR1 SNHLY and CDR2 FYNNEI. The CDR3 is 15 amino acids. The CDR3 DNA is TGTGCCAGCAGTGTAGGGACGGCCTCCACAGATACGCAGTATTTT. It specifies CASSVGTASTDTQYF. Combining the CDR3 with reference TRBV2 and TRBJ2-3 gives the whole variable domain EPEVTQTPSHQVTQMGQEVILRCVPISNHLYFYWYRQILGQKVEFLVSFYNNEISEKSEIFDDQFSVERPDGSNFTLKIRSTKLEDSAMYFCASSVGTASTDTQYFGPGTRLTVL.

This rearrangement joins TRBV2 to TRBJ1-2; no firm D call. Germline CDR1 reads SNHLY; CDR2 reads FYNNEI. This CDR3 has 12 amino acids. V shed 8 bases and J shed 2 bases, with 9 bases lying between them. CDR3 in DNA: TGTGCCAGCGGGCAGATCAACTATGGCTACACCTTC. It codes for CASGQINYGYTF.

The chain uses TRBV6-6 and TRBJ1-2; maybe TRBD1 (6 bases). Trimming removed 7 bases at V and 2 bases at J, with 14 bases between. Germline CDR1 MNHNY, CDR2 SVGAGI (reference sequence). CDR3 length equals 14 residues. CDR3 in amino acids: CASIKKDRNYGYTF. In DNA form, the CDR3 reads TGTGCCAGCATCAAGAAGGACAGAAACTATGGCTACACCTTC.

The chain uses TRBV6-6 and TRBJ2-2; D is perhaps TRBD2 (5 bases). CDR3 size: 14 residues. Trimming left V 7 bases short and J 4 bases short, with 13 bases between. Germline-derived CDR1 and CDR2 are MNHNY and SVGAGI (reference sequence). DNA for the CDR3: TGTGCCAGCAAGGCGGGTTCTGCCACCGGGGAGCTGTTTTTT. Protein: CASKAGSATGELFF.

The chain combines TRBV5-8 with TRBJ2-1; 7 bases match TRBD1. This CDR3 has 13 residues. V lost 4 bases to trimming and J lost 8 bases; unmatched junction nucleotides: 6. Germline values: CDR1 SGHTS, CDR2 YDEGEE. CDR3 bases: TGTGCCAGCAGCCTTTGGGGGACAGATGAGCAGTTCTTC. Its translation is CASSLWGTDEQFF.

This clone showed up just once. The gene calls are TRBV6-5 and TRBJ2-3; D possibly matches TRBD1 or TRBD2 (5 bases each). V was shortened by 3 bases and J by 3 bases, with 10 bases between the two germline ends. The germline gives CDR1 MNHEY, CDR2 SVGAGI. CDR3 size: 14 residues. CDR3 amino acids: CASSYGWGTDTQYF. The CDR3 DNA follows: TGTGCCAGCAGTTATGGGTGGGGGACAGATACGCAGTATTTT.

The J gene is TRBJ1-2, the V gene TRBV6-5, with D possibly TRBD1 on 6 matching bases. Trimming stripped 6 bases from V and 8 bases from J, with 10 bases between. Germline-derived CDR1 and CDR2 are MNHEY and SVGAGI. This CDR3 comprises 11 residues. The CDR3 region has the DNA TGTGCCAGCAGCTCCGGACAGGGCTACACCTTC. Residues: CASSSGQGYTF.

This clone counts as hyperexpanded. The chain has TRBV30 and TRBJ1-3; D gene uncertain. This CDR3 has 12 residues. V gave up 4 bases and J gave up 2 bases, with 6 bases separating them. Germline CDR1 is GTSNPN and CDR2 is SVGIG (reference sequence). The CDR3 sequence: CAWKRAGNTIYF. For the CDR3, the DNA is TGTGCCTGGAAAAGGGCTGGAAACACCATATATTTT.

The gene calls are TRBV6-1 and TRBJ1-2, with D unclear. This CDR3 has 14 residues. The ends were cut back, 2 bases at V and 2 bases at J, with 9 bases in the middle. Germline CDR1 reads MNHNS; CDR2 reads SASEGT. CDR3 residues: CASSELYRNYGYTF. DNA of the CDR3: TGTGCCAGCAGTGAATTGTACAGAAACTATGGCTACACCTTC.

The gene calls are TRBV10-3 and TRBJ2-1, with D unresolved. This CDR3 has 14 residues. V gave up 3 bases and J gave up 1 base, with 7 bases separating them. CDR1 is ENHRY, CDR2 SYGVKD, per germline. The DNA for the CDR3 is TGTGCCATCAGTGACCCCACTTCCTACAATGAGCAGTTCTTC. Protein product: CAISDPTSYNEQFF.

The V and J genes are TRBV4-1 and TRBJ1-1, with D possibly being TRBD1 (6 bases). V lost 1 base to trimming and J lost 4 bases, with 16 bases between them. The V gene's germline CDR1 is MGHRA and CDR2 YSYEKL. The CDR3 is made up of 16 amino acids. The CDR3 here is CASSQGLQGGGTEAFF. The DNA for the CDR3 is TGCGCCAGCAGCCAAGGCCTACAGGGAGGCGGCACTGAAGCTTTCTTT.